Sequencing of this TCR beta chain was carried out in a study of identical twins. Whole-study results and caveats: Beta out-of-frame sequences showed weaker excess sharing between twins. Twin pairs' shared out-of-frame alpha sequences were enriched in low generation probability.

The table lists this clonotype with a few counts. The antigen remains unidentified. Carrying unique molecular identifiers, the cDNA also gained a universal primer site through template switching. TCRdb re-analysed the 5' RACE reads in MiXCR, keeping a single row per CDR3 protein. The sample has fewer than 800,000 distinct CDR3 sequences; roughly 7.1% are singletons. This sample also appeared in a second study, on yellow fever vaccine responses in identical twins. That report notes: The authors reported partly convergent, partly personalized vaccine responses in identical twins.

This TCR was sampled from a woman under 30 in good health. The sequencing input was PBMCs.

Here the CDR3 DNA reads TGTGCCAGCAGCCCAGGACGGGGTGGGGGGACTAGAGCCTACGAGCAGTACTTC. Its translation is CASSPGRGGGTRAYEQYF. V is TRBV12-3 or TRBV12-4 and J is TRBJ2-7; 8 nucleotides match TRBD2. J lost 2 bases, V lost 6 bases, and 18 bases had no gene match. The CDR3 extends over 18 amino acids.